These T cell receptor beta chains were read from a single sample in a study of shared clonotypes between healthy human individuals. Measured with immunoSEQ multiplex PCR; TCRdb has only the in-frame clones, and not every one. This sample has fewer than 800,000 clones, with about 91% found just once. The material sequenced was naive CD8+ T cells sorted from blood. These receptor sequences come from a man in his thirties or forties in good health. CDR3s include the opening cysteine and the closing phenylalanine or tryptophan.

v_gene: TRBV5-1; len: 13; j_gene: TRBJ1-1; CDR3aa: CASSLTGGTEAFF
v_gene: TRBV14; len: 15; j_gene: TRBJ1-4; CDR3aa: CASSPIGQFNEKLFF
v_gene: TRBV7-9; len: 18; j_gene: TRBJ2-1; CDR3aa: CASSSLILTVSPVNEQFF
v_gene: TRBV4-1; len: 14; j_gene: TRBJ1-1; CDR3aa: CASSQETGPAEAFF
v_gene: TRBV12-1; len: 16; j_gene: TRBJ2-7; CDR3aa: CASSFRPGQGFYEQYF
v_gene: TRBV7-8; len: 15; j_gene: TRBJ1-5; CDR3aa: CASSLGRNSNQPQHF
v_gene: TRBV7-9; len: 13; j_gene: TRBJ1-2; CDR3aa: CASSNPADYGYTF
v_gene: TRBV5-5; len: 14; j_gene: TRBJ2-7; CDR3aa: CASSWDSISYEQYF
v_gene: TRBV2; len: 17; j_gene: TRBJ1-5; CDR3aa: CASSEFSGGVSNQPQHF
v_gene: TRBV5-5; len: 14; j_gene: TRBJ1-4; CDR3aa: CASSLQGLGEKLFF
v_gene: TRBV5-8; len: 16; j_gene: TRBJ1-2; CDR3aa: CASSLSRLIRQGGYTF
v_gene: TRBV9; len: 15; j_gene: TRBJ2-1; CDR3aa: CASSFGPDTNNEQFF
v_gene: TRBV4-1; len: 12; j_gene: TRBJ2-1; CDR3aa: CASSQVSNEQFF
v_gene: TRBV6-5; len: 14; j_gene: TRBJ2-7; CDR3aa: CASSPRILSYEQYF
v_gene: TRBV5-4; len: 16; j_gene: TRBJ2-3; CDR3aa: CASSSLSSGLTDTQYF
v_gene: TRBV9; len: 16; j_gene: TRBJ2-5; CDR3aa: CASSVGTSQNRETQYF
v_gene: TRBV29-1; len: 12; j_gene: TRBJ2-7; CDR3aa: CSVQGTLDEQYF
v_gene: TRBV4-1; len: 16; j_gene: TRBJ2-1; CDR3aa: CASSHLGLAGDHEQFF
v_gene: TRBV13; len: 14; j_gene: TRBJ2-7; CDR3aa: CASSSRGGANEQYF
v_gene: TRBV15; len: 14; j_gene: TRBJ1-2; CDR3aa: CATSLQGAPGGYTF
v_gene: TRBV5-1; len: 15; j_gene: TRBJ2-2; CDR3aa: CASSLSRYNTGELFF
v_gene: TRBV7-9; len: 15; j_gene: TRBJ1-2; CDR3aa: CASSLDAREAAGYTF
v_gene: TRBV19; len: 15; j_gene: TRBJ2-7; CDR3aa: CASSILSGSGYEQYF
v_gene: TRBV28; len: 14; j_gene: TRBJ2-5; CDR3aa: CASTLIPGGETQYF
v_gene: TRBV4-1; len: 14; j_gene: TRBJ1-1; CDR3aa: CASSPPGQGNEAFF
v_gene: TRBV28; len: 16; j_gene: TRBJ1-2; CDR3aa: CASRIRQGALEYGYTF
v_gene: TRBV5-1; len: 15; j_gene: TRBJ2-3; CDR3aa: CASSLAVGITDTQYF
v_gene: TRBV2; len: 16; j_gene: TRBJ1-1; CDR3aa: CASSSTRDRKNTEAFF
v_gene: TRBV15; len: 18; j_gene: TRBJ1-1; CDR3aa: CATSRDFQGLDGNTEAFF
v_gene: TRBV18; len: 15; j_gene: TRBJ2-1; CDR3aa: CASSSSGSTYNEQFF
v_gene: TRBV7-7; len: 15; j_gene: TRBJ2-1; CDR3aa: CASSYIAGGPDEQFF
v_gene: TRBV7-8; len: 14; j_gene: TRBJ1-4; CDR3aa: CASSLGSPGEKLFF
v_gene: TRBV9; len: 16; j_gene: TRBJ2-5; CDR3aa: CASSVGTGGEQETQYF